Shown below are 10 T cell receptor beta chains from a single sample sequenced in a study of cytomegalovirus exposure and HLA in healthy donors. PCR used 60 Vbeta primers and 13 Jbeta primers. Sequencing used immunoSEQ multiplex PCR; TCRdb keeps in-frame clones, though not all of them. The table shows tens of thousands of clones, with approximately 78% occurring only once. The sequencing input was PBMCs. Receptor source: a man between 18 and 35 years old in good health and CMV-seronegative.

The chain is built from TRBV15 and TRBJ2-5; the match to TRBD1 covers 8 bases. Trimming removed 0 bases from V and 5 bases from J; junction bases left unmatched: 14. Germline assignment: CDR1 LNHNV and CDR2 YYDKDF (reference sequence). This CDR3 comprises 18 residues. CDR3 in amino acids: CATSRDDWDRQTRETQYF. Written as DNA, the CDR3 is TGTGCCACCAGCAGAGATGATTGGGACAGGCAGACCAGGGAGACCCAGTACTTC.

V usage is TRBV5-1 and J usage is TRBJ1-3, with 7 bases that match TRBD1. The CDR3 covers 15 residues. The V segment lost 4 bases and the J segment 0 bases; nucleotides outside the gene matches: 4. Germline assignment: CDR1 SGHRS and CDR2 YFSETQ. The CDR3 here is CASSLQGRSGNTIYF. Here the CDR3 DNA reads TGCGCCAGCAGCCTACAGGGGCGCTCTGGAAACACCATATATTTT.

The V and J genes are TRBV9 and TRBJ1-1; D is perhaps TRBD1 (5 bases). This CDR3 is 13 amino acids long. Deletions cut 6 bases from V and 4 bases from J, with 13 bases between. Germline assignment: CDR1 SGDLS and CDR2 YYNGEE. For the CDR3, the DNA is TGTGCCAGCAATGCAGGCGGGGGCACTGAAGCTTTCTTT. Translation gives CASNAGGGTEAFF.

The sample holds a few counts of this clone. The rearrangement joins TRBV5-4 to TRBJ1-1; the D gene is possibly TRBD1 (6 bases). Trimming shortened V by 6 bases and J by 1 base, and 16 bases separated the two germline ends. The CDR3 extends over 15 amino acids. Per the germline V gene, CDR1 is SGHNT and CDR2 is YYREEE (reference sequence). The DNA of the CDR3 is TGTGCCAGCACCCAACCGACAGGCCCGAACACTGAAGCTTTCTTT. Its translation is CASTQPTGPNTEAFF.

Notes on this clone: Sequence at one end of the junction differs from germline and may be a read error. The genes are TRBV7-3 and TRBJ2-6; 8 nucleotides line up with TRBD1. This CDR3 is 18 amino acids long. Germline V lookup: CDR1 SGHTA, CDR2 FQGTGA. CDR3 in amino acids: CATSLRITGGTGANVLTF. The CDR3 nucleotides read TGTGCCACCAGCTTACGCATCACAGGGGGTACTGGGGCCAACGTCCTGACTTTC.

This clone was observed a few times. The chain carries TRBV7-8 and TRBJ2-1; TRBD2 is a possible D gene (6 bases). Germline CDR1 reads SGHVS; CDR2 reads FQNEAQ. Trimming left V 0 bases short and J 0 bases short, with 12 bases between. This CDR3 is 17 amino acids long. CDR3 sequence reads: CASSLATSSSSYNEQFF. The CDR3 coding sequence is TGTGCCAGCAGCTTAGCCACTAGCAGCAGCTCCTACAATGAGCAGTTCTTC.

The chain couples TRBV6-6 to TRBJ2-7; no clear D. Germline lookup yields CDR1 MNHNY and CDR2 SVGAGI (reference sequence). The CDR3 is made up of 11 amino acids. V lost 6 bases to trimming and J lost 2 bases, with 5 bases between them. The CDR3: CASRVAYEQYF. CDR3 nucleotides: TGTGCCAGCAGAGTAGCCTACGAGCAGTACTTC.

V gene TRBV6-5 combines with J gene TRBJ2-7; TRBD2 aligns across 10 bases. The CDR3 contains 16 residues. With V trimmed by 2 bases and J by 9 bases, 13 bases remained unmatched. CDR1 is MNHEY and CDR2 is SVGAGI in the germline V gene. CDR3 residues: CASSYSSSGSPGLQYF. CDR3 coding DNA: TGTGCCAGCAGTTACAGTTCTAGCGGGAGTCCCGGACTGCAGTACTTC.

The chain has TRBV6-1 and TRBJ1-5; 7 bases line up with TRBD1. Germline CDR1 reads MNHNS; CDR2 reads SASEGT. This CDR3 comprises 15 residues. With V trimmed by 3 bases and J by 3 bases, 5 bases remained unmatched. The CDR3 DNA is TGTGCCAGCAGTGAGGCGACAGGGTTCAATCAGCCCCAGCATTTT. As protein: CASSEATGFNQPQHF.

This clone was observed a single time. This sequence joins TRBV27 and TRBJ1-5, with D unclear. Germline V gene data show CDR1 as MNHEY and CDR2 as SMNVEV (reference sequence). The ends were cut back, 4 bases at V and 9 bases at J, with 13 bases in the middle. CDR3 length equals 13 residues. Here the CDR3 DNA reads TGTGCCAGCAGTTCCACAGCCGTACGGCCCCAGCATTTT. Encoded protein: CASSSTAVRPQHF.